Listed below are T cell receptor beta chains from one sample, sequenced in a study of CD8 T cells in Susac syndrome. TCRdb used MiXCR to reprocess the immunoSEQ multiplex PCR reads, holding one entry per CDR3 protein. The top ten hold around 0.1% of the sample, which has roughly 190,000 distinct CDR3 sequences, roughly 90% seen once. Sequencing input: CD4+ T cells from PBMCs. These receptor sequences come from a human donor with Susac syndrome. Both conserved end residues are trimmed from each CDR3. Fields, in order: CDR3 length, J gene, V gene, CDR3 protein.

len: 12
j_gene: TRBJ2-5
v_gene: TRBV30
CDR3aa: AWLRQGSQETQY

len: 11
j_gene: TRBJ2-2
v_gene: TRBV19
CDR3aa: ASSMRDPGELF

len: 12
j_gene: TRBJ2-2
v_gene: TRBV28
CDR3aa: ASRDRGNTGELF

len: 15
j_gene: TRBJ2-1
v_gene: TRBV9
CDR3aa: ASSVDPGGASYNEQF

len: 13
j_gene: TRBJ2-2
v_gene: TRBV4-1
CDR3aa: ASSQARLTAGELF

len: 12
j_gene: TRBJ1-2
v_gene: TRBV7-9
CDR3aa: ASSFGGPVYGYT

len: 13
j_gene: TRBJ2-5
v_gene: TRBV11-2
CDR3aa: ASSLDGSWAKTQY

len: 14
j_gene: TRBJ2-1
v_gene: TRBV12-3/TRBV12-4
CDR3aa: ASRTGQGLAGGTPF

len: 14
j_gene: TRBJ2-5
v_gene: TRBV7-3
CDR3aa: ASSQFGGDEQETQY

len: 13
j_gene: TRBJ1-5
v_gene: TRBV5-1
CDR3aa: ASSPRTGGDQPQH

len: 13
j_gene: TRBJ2-3
v_gene: TRBV6-4
CDR3aa: ASSDSPGATDTQY

len: 11
j_gene: TRBJ2-5
v_gene: TRBV20-1
CDR3aa: SARPDSGETQY

len: 12
j_gene: TRBJ1-2
v_gene: TRBV18
CDR3aa: ASSTNPGGYGYT

len: 14
j_gene: TRBJ1-5
v_gene: TRBV27
CDR3aa: ASRFSGTVSQGPQH

len: 12
j_gene: TRBJ1-1
v_gene: TRBV4-1
CDR3aa: ASSQGRSSTEAF

len: 12
j_gene: TRBJ2-3
v_gene: TRBV6-5
CDR3aa: ASRGLVETDTQY

len: 12
j_gene: TRBJ2-7
v_gene: TRBV29-1
CDR3aa: SYSPGQATYEQY

len: 13
j_gene: TRBJ2-3
v_gene: TRBV14
CDR3aa: ASSQVRASGNTQY

len: 11
j_gene: TRBJ1-2
v_gene: TRBV5-5
CDR3aa: ASSADRADGYT

len: 10
j_gene: TRBJ2-7
v_gene: TRBV2
CDR3aa: ASKRLANEQY

len: 14
j_gene: TRBJ2-6
v_gene: TRBV19
CDR3aa: ASSMTGFSGANVLT

len: 14
j_gene: TRBJ1-1
v_gene: TRBV6-5
CDR3aa: ASSYFGTAPNTEAF

len: 13
j_gene: TRBJ1-4
v_gene: TRBV4-1
CDR3aa: ASSLIKRTGEKLF

len: 11
j_gene: TRBJ2-7
v_gene: TRBV20-1
CDR3aa: SATGGRSYEQY

len: 12
j_gene: TRBJ1-1
v_gene: TRBV6-1
CDR3aa: ASSEETANTEAF